This T cell receptor beta chain was captured in a study of T cell clusters in autoimmune cytopenias. TRB rearrangements were amplified by touch-down multiplex PCR with mixed TRB-A/B primers. Reanalyzing the multiplex PCR reads, TCRdb keeps one entry per CDR3 protein, without DNA. This sample's table reports about 6,000 distinct CDR3 sequences. Germline V gives CDR1 MRHNA, CDR2 SNTAGT. The CDR3 loop spans 14 amino acids. Each sample's input was roughly 250 ng genomic DNA, 38,000 or so genome equivalents. The receptor's source is a human donor with an autoimmune cytopenia or autoimmune hepatitis (not recorded which). The sample was peripheral blood. The chain carries TRBV6-4 and TRBJ2-4; there is no DNA to check the TCRdb D call of TRBD1. The CDR3 loop reads CATRQGRSKNIQYF.